This record covers a single T cell receptor beta chain. Assay used: immunoSEQ multiplex PCR; TCRdb lists only in-frame clones, some missing. Seen here are about 410,000 clones, 92% observed once, and the top ten hold approximately 1.7%. This CDR3 comprises 15 residues. After removal of 5 bases from V and 3 bases from J, the junction contained 5 bases not matched to a gene. Germline CDR1 reads SGHKS; CDR2 reads YYEKEE (reference sequence). This entry belongs to a study of Ad26.COV2.S vaccination and SARS-CoV-2 variants. The sample's treatment: about 20 received Ad26.COV2.S at low or high dose, single or two shots; 5 received placebo; per-sample allocation not given. Following the first vaccine or placebo injection, samples were taken on day 63. Adults aged 18-55 years in Boston included the donor.

The sample was peripheral blood, taken in a trial of Ad26.COV2.S vaccine versus placebo. This receptor was obtained from a person between 18 and 65 years old who received the Ad26.COV2.S COVID-19 vaccine or a placebo. The genes are TRBV5-5 and TRBJ2-2; 9 bases match TRBD2. This CDR3 reads CASSAGGPDTGELFF. The CDR3 DNA reads as TGTGCCAGCAGTGCGGGGGGGCCGGACACCGGGGAGCTGTTTTTT. Together with reference TRBV5-5 and TRBJ2-2, the CDR3 gives the full variable domain: DAGVTQSPTHLIKTRGQQVTLRCSPISGHKSVSWYQQVLGQGPQFIFQYYEKEERGRGNFPDRFSARQFPNYSSELNVNALLLGDSALYLCASSAGGPDTGELFFGEGSRLTVL.